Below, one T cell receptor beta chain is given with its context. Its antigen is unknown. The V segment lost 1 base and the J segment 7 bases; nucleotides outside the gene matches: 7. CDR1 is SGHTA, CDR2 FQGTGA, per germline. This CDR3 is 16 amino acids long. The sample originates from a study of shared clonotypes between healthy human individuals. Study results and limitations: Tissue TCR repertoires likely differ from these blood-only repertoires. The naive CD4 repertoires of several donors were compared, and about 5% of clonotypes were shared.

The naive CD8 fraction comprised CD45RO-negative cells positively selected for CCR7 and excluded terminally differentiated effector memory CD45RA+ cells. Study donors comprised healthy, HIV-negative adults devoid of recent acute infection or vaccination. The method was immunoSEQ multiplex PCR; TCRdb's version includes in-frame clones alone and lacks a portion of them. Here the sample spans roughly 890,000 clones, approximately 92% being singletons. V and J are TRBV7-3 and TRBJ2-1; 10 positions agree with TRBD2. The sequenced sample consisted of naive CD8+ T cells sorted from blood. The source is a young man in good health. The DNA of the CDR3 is TGTGCCAGCAGCTTAAATCCAGCGGGAGGGTCGAATGAGCAGTTCTTC. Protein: CASSLNPAGGSNEQFF. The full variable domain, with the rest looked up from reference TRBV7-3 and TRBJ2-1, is GAGVSQTPSNKVTEKGKYVELRCDPISGHTALYWYRQSLGQGPEFLIYFQGTGAADDSGLPNDRFFAVRPEGSVSTLKIQRTERGDSAVYLCASSLNPAGGSNEQFFGPGTRLTVL.